A selection of T cell receptor beta chains follows, all from one sample in a study of metastatic and nonmetastatic thyroid tumors. TCRdb re-analyzed the PCR reads through MiXCR. The repertoire holds tens of thousands of clones, with roughly 27% as singletons. The sequencing input was blood. These TCRs come from a female donor with papillary thyroid cancer or a benign thyroid nodule (not recorded which). Some clones in this sample may be carry-over from other donors' samples. Both conserved end residues are part of each CDR3. A D gene is named only where the DNA matches it firmly. Some rows have no size entry. The others give once, few or many, or a class for an expanded clone.

V	J	size	D	CDR3	DNA
TRBV10-2	TRBJ2-2	many	-	CASSGFSVRRGGELFF	TGCGCCAGCAGTGGATTCAGCGTAAGGAGGGGCGGGGAGCTGTTTTTT
TRBV2	TRBJ2-3	-	TRBD2	CASSETLAGGITDTQYF	TGTGCCAGCAGTGAAACCCTAGCGGGAGGGATTACAGATACGCAGTATTTT
TRBV19	TRBJ2-7	few	-	CASSTGHQYEQYF	TGTGCCAGTAGTACCGGACACCAGTACGAGCAGTACTTC
TRBV5-1	TRBJ1-3	-	TRBD1	CASSLVGWDSPLSGNTIYF	TGCGCCAGCAGCTTGGTCGGCTGGGACAGTCCTCTCTCTGGAAACACCATATATTTT
TRBV20-1	TRBJ2-7	many	TRBD1	CSATQGAYEQYF	TGCAGTGCTACACAGGGGGCCTACGAGCAGTACTTC
TRBV10-3	TRBJ2-3	few	-	CAISVGFTDTQYF	TGTGCCATCAGTGTGGGTTTCACAGATACGCAGTATTTT
TRBV27	TRBJ2-7	many	TRBD1	CASRYGQGDEQYF	TGTGCCAGCAGGTATGGACAGGGAGACGAGCAGTACTTC
TRBV10-2	TRBJ1-2	-	-	CASSKDMVCYTF	TGCGCCAGCAGTAAGGACATGGTTTGCTACACCTTC
TRBV2	TRBJ1-2	medium-sized	-	CASSWDALEGYTF	TGTGCCAGCAGCTGGGACGCCCTGGAGGGCTACACCTTC
TRBV7-3	TRBJ2-2	many	-	CASSSGWGTGELFF	TGTGCCAGCAGCTCTGGGTGGGGGACCGGGGAGCTGTTTTTT
TRBV19	TRBJ2-1	-	-	CASSIMDKDEQFF	TGTGCCAGTAGTATAATGGACAAGGATGAGCAGTTCTTC
TRBV20-1	TRBJ2-7	many	TRBD1	CSARGDWTGSGEQYF	TGCAGTGCTAGGGGGGACTGGACAGGGTCGGGCGAGCAGTACTTC
TRBV25-1	TRBJ1-4	many	-	CASSDADLLGLFF	TGTGCCAGCAGTGACGCGGACCTATTGGGGCTGTTTTTT
TRBV28	TRBJ2-5	-	-	CASSSTGPETPYF	TGTGCCAGCAGTTCCACAGGGCCGGAGACCCCTTACTTC
TRBV9	TRBJ1-1	-	-	CASSVNGVRTGEAFF	TGTGCCAGCAGCGTAAATGGGGTTCGGACGGGTGAAGCTTTCTTT
TRBV6-1	TRBJ1-5	-	-	CASSHLGAQPQHF	TGTGCCAGCAGCCACCTCGGGGCTCAGCCCCAGCATTTT
TRBV30	TRBJ1-3	-	-	CAWEDSGNTIYF	TGTGCCTGGGAGGACTCCGGAAACACCATATATTTT
TRBV4-1	TRBJ1-2	-	-	CASSQSPARGYTF	TGCGCCAGCAGCCAATCCCCCGCCCGGGGCTACACCTTC
TRBV6-1	TRBJ2-2	many	-	CASSEILGSGGNTGELFF	TGTGCCAGCAGTGAAATCCTCGGGAGTGGGGGAAATACCGGGGAGCTGTTTTTT
TRBV25-1	TRBJ2-2	-	TRBD2	CARSRPSGSPGELFF	TGTGCCAGAAGTAGGCCTAGCGGGAGTCCCGGGGAGCTGTTTTTT
TRBV5-1	TRBJ1-3	-	TRBD1	CASSLVAGGVGNTIYF	TGCGCCAGCAGCTTGGTGGCAGGGGGCGTCGGAAACACCATATATTTT
TRBV11-2	TRBJ1-4	-	-	CASSLDTSDAAANEKLFF	TGTGCCAGCAGCTTAGATACCAGCGACGCCGCGGCTAATGAAAAACTGTTTTTT
TRBV7-9	TRBJ2-1	many	-	CASSPGSEAEQFF	TGTGCCAGCAGCCCGGGGTCTGAGGCTGAGCAGTTCTTC
TRBV11-2	TRBJ1-2	-	-	CASILVSGIYGYTF	TGTGCCAGCATCTTAGTCTCTGGAATTTATGGCTACACCTTC
TRBV9	TRBJ1-2	many	TRBD1	CASSASGTVRYTF	TGTGCCAGCAGCGCAAGTGGGACAGTACGGTACACCTTC
TRBV18	TRBJ2-6	-	-	CASSPGSGANVLTF	TGTGCCAGCTCACCAGGGTCCGGGGCCAACGTCCTGACTTTC
TRBV20-1	TRBJ2-7	many	-	CSARDRLSYEQYF	TGCAGTGCTAGGGACCGTCTCTCCTACGAGCAGTACTTC
TRBV28	TRBJ1-5	few	-	CAISRWATASNQPQHF	TGTGCCATCAGCCGTTGGGCAACGGCCTCCAATCAGCCCCAGCATTTT
TRBV18	TRBJ2-7	many	TRBD1	CASSPRQGAYEQYF	TGTGCCAGCTCACCTCGACAGGGGGCCTACGAGCAGTACTTC
TRBV5-4	TRBJ2-7	-	TRBD2	CASSLGLAGGSYEQYF	TGTGCCAGCAGCTTGGGGCTAGCGGGAGGTTCCTACGAGCAGTACTTC
TRBV11-2	TRBJ2-7	many	-	CASRGIGANHEQYF	TGTGCCAGCAGAGGGATCGGGGCTAACCACGAGCAGTACTTC
TRBV6-2/TRBV6-3	TRBJ2-2	-	-	CASSETDSVTGDLFF	TGTGCCAGCAGTGAAACCGACAGTGTCACCGGGGATCTGTTTTTT
TRBV12-3/TRBV12-4	TRBJ2-1	-	TRBD2	CASSLASASGSPAYNEQFF	TGTGCCAGCAGTTTAGCCTCGGCTAGCGGGAGTCCCGCCTACAATGAGCAGTTCTTC
TRBV7-2	TRBJ2-5	many	TRBD2	CASTGPSGGAGETQYF	TGTGCCAGCACCGGGCCTAGCGGGGGGGCGGGGGAGACCCAGTACTTC
TRBV2	TRBJ2-7	few	-	CASKSSVEQYF	TGTGCCAGCAAATCCTCCGTCGAGCAGTACTTC
TRBV5-6	TRBJ1-2	many	TRBD1	CASSPTGRNYGYTF	TGTGCCAGCAGCCCGACAGGGAGGAACTATGGCTACACCTTC
TRBV9	TRBJ2-3	many	TRBD2	CASSVAGGLLDTQYF	TGTGCCAGCAGCGTGGCGGGGGGGCTGTTAGATACGCAGTATTTT
TRBV12-3/TRBV12-4	TRBJ2-7	medium-sized	-	CASSLSAGRSSYEQYF	TGTGCCAGCAGTTTAAGTGCAGGCAGGAGCTCCTACGAGCAGTACTTC
TRBV6-1	TRBJ2-7	-	TRBD1	CASRPTTFQASGGEQYF	TGTGCCAGCAGACCCACCACCTTCCAGGCTTCAGGGGGCGAGCAGTACTTC
TRBV4-1	TRBJ2-3	many	-	CASSQENRPSTDTQYF	TGCGCCAGCAGCCAAGAAAACAGGCCTAGCACAGATACGCAGTATTTT
TRBV20-1	TRBJ1-2	few	-	CSARRAGANYGYTF	TGCAGTGCCAGGAGGGCAGGAGCTAACTATGGCTACACCTTC
TRBV5-4	TRBJ1-2	many	TRBD1	CASSPETGGHGYTF	TGTGCCAGCAGCCCTGAGACAGGGGGCCATGGCTACACCTTC
TRBV12-3/TRBV12-4	TRBJ1-6	few	-	CASRTVGGGYSPLHF	TGTGCCAGCAGGACCGTGGGGGGGGGATATTCACCCCTCCACTTT
TRBV7-9	TRBJ2-5	many	-	CASSLKFLGQETQYF	TGTGCCAGCAGCTTAAAATTTCTGGGCCAAGAGACCCAGTACTTC
TRBV5-1	TRBJ2-2	-	-	CASSFEWNTGELFF	TGCGCCAGCAGCTTTGAGTGGAACACCGGGGAGCTGTTTTTT
TRBV5-1	TRBJ1-1	many	-	CASSFIEAFF	TGCGCCAGCAGTTTTATCGAAGCTTTCTTT
TRBV28	TRBJ2-4	many	-	CASSSRDLKSGAKNIQYF	TGTGCCAGCAGTTCCCGGGACTTAAAGAGCGGAGCCAAAAACATTCAGTACTTC
TRBV6-1	TRBJ2-2	medium-sized	TRBD1	CASSEEMGTGSVDGELFF	TGTGCCAGCAGTGAAGAAATGGGGACAGGTAGTGTGGACGGGGAGCTGTTTTTT
TRBV20-1	TRBJ2-1	many	-	CSHSKITGVMDEQFF	TGCAGTCACTCAAAGATTACGGGAGTGATGGATGAGCAGTTCTTC
TRBV12-3/TRBV12-4	TRBJ2-7	-	TRBD2	CASSRAGALVEQYF	TGTGCCAGCAGCCGAGCGGGAGCTCTAGTAGAGCAGTACTTC
TRBV19	TRBJ1-5	few	-	CASSTTWDINQPQHF	TGTGCCAGTAGTACCACTTGGGACATAAATCAGCCCCAGCATTTT
TRBV9	TRBJ2-1	many	-	CASSVEASAGEQFF	TGTGCCAGCAGCGTAGAAGCTAGCGCTGGGGAGCAGTTCTTC
TRBV28	TRBJ2-3	many	TRBD2	CASRSPTSAGGHQDTQYF	TGTGCCAGCAGATCCCCGACTTCAGCGGGGGGGCACCAAGATACGCAGTATTTT
TRBV2	TRBJ2-7	-	TRBD2	CASSLGGTSGSGQYF	TGTGCCAGCAGCTTAGGAGGGACTAGCGGGAGTGGGCAGTACTTC
TRBV4-1	TRBJ1-6	many	-	CASSQGRNSPLHF	TGCGCCAGCAGCCAGGGGCGGAATTCACCCCTCCACTTT
TRBV7-6	TRBJ2-2	many	-	CASSLGPRGVTGELFF	TGTGCCAGCAGCTTAGGCCCCAGGGGGGTTACCGGGGAGCTGTTTTTT
TRBV5-6	TRBJ2-5	-	-	CASSYGGLEGAHRETQYF	TGTGCCAGTAGTTATGGGGGACTAGAGGGGGCCCATCGGGAGACCCAGTACTTC
TRBV12-3/TRBV12-4	TRBJ2-5	many	TRBD2	CASRGGGAVQETQYF	TGTGCCAGCAGGGGCGGGGGGGCGGTTCAGGAGACCCAGTACTTC